This entry features one TCR beta chain sequence. The data derive from a study of patients and donors after allogeneic stem cell transplantation. TCRdb processed the RT-PCR reads anew with MiXCR; each CDR3 protein has one entry. This sample has approximately 200,000 distinct CDR3 sequences; 38% occur once, and the top ten carry 9.5% to 13%. Trimming shortened V by 0 bases and J by 7 bases, and 12 bases separated the two germline ends. The CDR3 length is 14 residues. CDR1 LGHNA and CDR2 YSLEER come from the germline V gene. The source of this sequence is a human donor who was either an allogeneic HSCT recipient or a stem cell or donor lymphocyte infusion donor (not recorded which). It is not recorded whose cells these are; they may come from a transplant donor. Sequences were obtained from blood, either unsorted or a sorted T cell fraction (not recorded which). The rearrangement joins TRBV4-3 to TRBJ1-2, with D hard to call. In nucleotides, the CDR3 is TGCGCCAGCAGCCAAGATAGCAAGGGTTGTGGCTACACCTTC. Amino acids: CASSQDSKGCGYTF.